This T cell receptor (beta chain) emerged from a study of T cell responses to AZD1222 COVID-19 vaccine (dated by TCRdb to the early 2020s). In terms of the full investigation: AZD1222 recipients whose second dose came at about 4 weeks and those whose second dose came at about 12 weeks were combined into one group, since spike-specific TCR depth and breadth did not differ between the two schedules. TCR sequencing covered some 240 trial participants: 207 given two doses of AZD1222 and around 25 given two doses of MenACWY control vaccine. Enrollment into the trials was organized by age into subgroups of 18-55, 56-69 and 70-plus years, and those subgroups contained approximately 150, 30 and 60 TCR-sequenced participants, respectively. The research as a whole found: CD4 TCRs associated with the vaccine covered the entire spike protein, and the dominant responses were in regions 160-218 and 743-854. Reportedly, close to half of the unique spike-specific TCRs recognized epitopes lying outside the regions that are mutated in the B.1.351 and B.1.1.7 variants. After two AZD1222 doses, spike-specific TCR breadth and depth were significantly higher than at day 0 and than in MenACWY recipients. Because no day 14 peak-response samples were available, the repertoires could be characterized only after the peak T cell response. The 56-69-year group was small, and its depth increase did not reach significance, likely because of low power. Most participants were white British and females outnumbered males, and the authors suggested that clonal diversity may have been underestimated. Conclusions about previously exposed vaccinees were limited because only six or seven AZD1222 recipients were SARS-CoV-2 seropositive at baseline.

The CDR3 regions of human TCRbeta chains were subjected to immunosequencing. In the source study's methods: TCRs in the repertoires were matched against a reference library of SARS-CoV-2-specific TCRs that had been generated with the MIRA antigen-specificity platform. Breadth was defined as the fraction of unique TCRs that were SARS-CoV-2-associated, and depth was defined as the fraction of total T cells that were SARS-CoV-2-associated. Using the MIRA data, each spike-specific TCR was assigned both to the spike region to which the TCR was reactive and to a CD4 or CD8 class. Log10-transformed breadth and depth values were compared by one-way ANOVA with Sidak's multiple comparisons tests. What TCRdb holds here is the immuneACCESS table cut down to in-frame rearrangements. Part of the clones is not present; checked against another copy, under half of the missing clones reflect an unresolved V gene, and the others are unexplained. V, J and clone size reflect that table, while D and trimming were determined from the DNA. This sample holds about 110,000 clones; more than 70% were observed only once. The ten largest clones add up to roughly 5% of the sample.

Points on this clone: The antigen it recognizes is unknown. No base-level quality is on record; no much larger clone is a single base apart.

Based on the germline V gene (reference sequence), the CDR1 and CDR2 sequences are LNHDA and SQIVND. Trimming takes 9 bases from V and 1 base from J, and the germline ends sit 12 bases apart. The CDR3 has 13 amino acids, counting the end cysteine and phenylalanine. CDR3 DNA is the only sequence kept; it has 39 bases, read in frame from the first base. The label giving this sample's time point can be read as: baseline before first vaccination. Vaccinee samples were obtained from the UK trials COV001 and COV002, which included a single-blind randomized controlled phase 2/3 trial of AZD1222 (ChAdOx1 nCoV-19) in healthy adults. Trial participant PBMC samples were collected at day 0 and day 28 after the second dose for TCRbeta chain sequencing.

The sample in question was peripheral blood, obtained on day 0 of AZD1222 vaccination. This clonotype was sampled from an adult in good health. The chain is assembled from TRBV19 and TRBJ1-1; the best D guess is TRBD1, with 6 bases matching. The DNA sequence is TGTGCCAGCCGAGACAGGACGAACACTGAAGCTTTCTTT. Translated, this gives CASRDRTNTEAFF.